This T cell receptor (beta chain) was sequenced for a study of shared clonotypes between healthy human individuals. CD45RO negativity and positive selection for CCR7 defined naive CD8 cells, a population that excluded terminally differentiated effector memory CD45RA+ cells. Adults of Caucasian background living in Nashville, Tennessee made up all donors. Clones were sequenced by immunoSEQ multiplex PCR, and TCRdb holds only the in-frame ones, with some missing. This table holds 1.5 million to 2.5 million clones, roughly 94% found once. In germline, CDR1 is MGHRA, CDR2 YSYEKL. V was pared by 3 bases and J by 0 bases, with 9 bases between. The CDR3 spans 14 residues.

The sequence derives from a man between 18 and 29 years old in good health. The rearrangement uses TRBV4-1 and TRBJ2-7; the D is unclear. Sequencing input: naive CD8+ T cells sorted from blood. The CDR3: CASSQGGISYEQYF. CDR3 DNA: TGCGCCAGCAGCCAGGGCGGTATCTCCTACGAGCAGTACTTC.